One and the same sample provided the 8 T cell receptor beta chains below, sequenced in a study of T-cell reconstitution after alpha-beta-depleted transplantation in children. Unique molecular identifiers tagged the TCRbeta library. TCRdb re-called the PCR reads through MiXCR, storing one row per CDR3 protein. Among about 440,000 distinct CDR3 sequences listed, approximately 42% were seen once. The sequenced sample was PBMCs, obtained before TCRalphabeta/CD19-depleted stem cell transplant. The origin of the receptors is a girl aged 2 to 9 with aplastic anemia, due to receive a stem cell transplant.

This clonotype was counted a few times. J is TRBJ2-2 and V is TRBV5-6; D gene ambiguous. The CDR3 has 13 residues. V was trimmed by 7 bases and J by 4 bases, leaving 11 bases between them. The germline CDR1 and CDR2 sequences are SGHDT and YYEEEE. CDR3 in amino acids: CASAIGPTGELFF. DNA of the CDR3: TGTGCCAGCGCAATCGGGCCCACCGGGGAGCTGTTTTTT.

This clonotype was detected only once. This chain links TRBV29-1 with TRBJ2-7; the D call may be TRBD1 or TRBD2 (7 bases each). CDR1 and CDR2 (germline): SQVTM, ANQGSEA. This CDR3 region has 14 residues. Trimming took off 3 bases at V and 3 bases at J, with 15 bases between the two ends. CDR3 sequence reads: CSVESGTEYYEQYF. The CDR3 DNA is TGCAGCGTTGAGAGCGGGACAGAGTACTACGAGCAGTACTTC.

This clonotype showed up many times. This chain joins TRBV27 and TRBJ2-5, with 8 bases lining up with TRBD2. The junction had 10 bases not matched to a gene; V was cut back by 8 bases and J by 2 bases. Germline CDR1 is MNHEY and CDR2 is SMNVEV (reference sequence). CDR3 length: 15 amino acids. The CDR3 spells CASAPLSGMQETQYF. Written as DNA, the CDR3 is TGTGCCAGCGCCCCCCTTAGCGGGATGCAAGAGACCCAGTACTTC.

The chain employs TRBV28 and TRBJ2-3; 16 bases fit TRBD2. V was pared by 3 bases and J by 4 bases, with 16 bases of the junction left unmatched. The CDR3 length is 21 residues. Germline CDR1 and CDR2: MDHEN and SYDVKM. The CDR3 spells CASSFILFGTSGGAGSDTQYF. CDR3 coding DNA: TGTGCCAGCAGTTTCATCCTTTTCGGGACTAGCGGGGGGGCGGGGTCAGATACGCAGTATTTT.

The chain uses TRBV28 and TRBJ2-7; D is undetermined. Germline V gene sequence: CDR1 MDHEN, CDR2 SYDVKM. The V end lost 8 bases, the J end lost 10 bases, and 9 bases lay between the germline ends. CDR3 length: 9 residues. The CDR3 DNA follows: TGTGCCAGCTGTCAAGTCCAGTACTTC. Translation gives CASCQVQYF.

The chain recombines TRBV29-1 with TRBJ1-6, with D unclear. Trimming removed 7 bases at V and 8 bases at J, with 12 bases between. Germline values: CDR1 SQVTM, CDR2 ANQGSEA. This CDR3 is built from 12 residues. This CDR3 is CSAIGLDSPLHF. CDR3 coding DNA: TGCAGCGCCATTGGACTTGATTCACCCCTCCACTTT.

V gene TRBV6-1 combines with J gene TRBJ2-7; 13 bases match TRBD2. From germline, CDR1 is MNHNS and CDR2 SASEGT. Trimming cost V 5 bases and J 2 bases; bases outside gene matches: 6. The length of the CDR3 is 16 residues. For the CDR3, the DNA is TGTGCCAGCAGTCGAGTCGGGACTAGCGGGACCTACGAGCAGTACTTC. Amino acid sequence: CASSRVGTSGTYEQYF.

This clonotype was recorded once. V is TRBV2 and J is TRBJ1-1, with 8 positions matching TRBD1. CDR1 is SNHLY and CDR2 is FYNNEI in the germline V gene. V lost 6 bases to trimming and J lost 6 bases; unmatched junction nucleotides: 9. This CDR3 region has 14 residues. The CDR3 loop reads CASSRTGRVAEAFF. Written as DNA, the CDR3 is TGTGCCAGCAGCCGGACAGGGAGAGTGGCTGAAGCTTTCTTT.